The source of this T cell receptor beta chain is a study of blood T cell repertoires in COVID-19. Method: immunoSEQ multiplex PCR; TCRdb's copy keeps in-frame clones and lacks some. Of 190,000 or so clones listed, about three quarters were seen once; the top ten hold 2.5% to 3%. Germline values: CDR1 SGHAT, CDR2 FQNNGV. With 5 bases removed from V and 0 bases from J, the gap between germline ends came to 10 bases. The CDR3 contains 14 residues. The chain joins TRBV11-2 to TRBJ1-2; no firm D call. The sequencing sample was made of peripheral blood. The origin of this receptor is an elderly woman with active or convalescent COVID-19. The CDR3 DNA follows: TGTGCCAGCAGCCAAAACACAGCTAACTATGGCTACACCTTC. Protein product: CASSQNTANYGYTF.